The T cell receptor (beta chain) under discussion was sequenced for a study of cytomegalovirus exposure and HLA in healthy donors. Study observations and caveats: In vitro testing confirmed a few CMV-associated chains as specific for CMV antigens.

The table came from immunoSEQ multiplex PCR; TCRdb's copy has only in-frame clones and leaves some out. The sample contains some 160,000 clones, 70% to 90% of which appear only once. Donors were drawn from the approximately 120-subject validation cohort, separate from the approximately 670-subject first cohort. Only one count was recorded for this clone. As yet, its antigen is unknown. The clonotype originates from a man aged 18-30 years in good health and CMV-seronegative. The specimen sequenced was PBMCs.

The CDR3 DNA follows: TGTGCCAGCAGACGCCCGGGAACCAGCAATCAGCCCCAGCATTTT. Amino acids: CASRRPGTSNQPQHF. The V gene is TRBV6-1, the J gene TRBJ1-5, with unresolved D. Germline V gene lookup returns CDR1 MNHNS and CDR2 SASEGT. Trimming pared 6 bases from V and 1 base from J, leaving 13 bases between. This CDR3 comprises 15 residues.